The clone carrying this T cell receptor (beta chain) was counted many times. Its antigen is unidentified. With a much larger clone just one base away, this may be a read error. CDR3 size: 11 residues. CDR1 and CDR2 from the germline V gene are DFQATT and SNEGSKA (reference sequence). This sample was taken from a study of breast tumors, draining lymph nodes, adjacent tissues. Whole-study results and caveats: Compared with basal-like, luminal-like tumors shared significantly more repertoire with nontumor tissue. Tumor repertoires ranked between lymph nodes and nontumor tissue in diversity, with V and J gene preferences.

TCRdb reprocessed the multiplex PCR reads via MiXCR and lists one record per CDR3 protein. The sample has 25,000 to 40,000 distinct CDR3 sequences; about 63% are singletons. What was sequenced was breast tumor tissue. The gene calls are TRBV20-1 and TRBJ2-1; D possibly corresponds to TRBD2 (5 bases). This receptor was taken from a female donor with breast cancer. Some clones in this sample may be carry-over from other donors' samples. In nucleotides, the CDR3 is TGCAGTGCGCCCACTAGGAGTGAGCAGTCCTTC. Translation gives CSAPTRSEQSF.